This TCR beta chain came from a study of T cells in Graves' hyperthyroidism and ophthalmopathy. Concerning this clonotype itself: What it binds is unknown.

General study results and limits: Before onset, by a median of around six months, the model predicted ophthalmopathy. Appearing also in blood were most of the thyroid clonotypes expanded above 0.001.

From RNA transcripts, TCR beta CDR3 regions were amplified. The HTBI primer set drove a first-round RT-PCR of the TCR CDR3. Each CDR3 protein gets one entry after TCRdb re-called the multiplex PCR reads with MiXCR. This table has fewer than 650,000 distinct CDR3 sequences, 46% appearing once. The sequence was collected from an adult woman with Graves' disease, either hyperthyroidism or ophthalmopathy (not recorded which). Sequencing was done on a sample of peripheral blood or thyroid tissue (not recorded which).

CDR3: CASSRSPFDEQYF. The CDR3 nucleotides are TGTGCCAGCTCCAGATCCCCCTTTGACGAGCAGTACTTC. The chain is built from TRBV18 and TRBJ2-7; D is ambiguous. Trimming pared 6 bases from V and 5 bases from J, leaving 14 bases between. Looked up from germline, CDR1 is KGHSH and CDR2 is LQKENI. This CDR3 has 13 residues.